This T cell receptor (beta chain) was sequenced in a study of blood T cell repertoires in COVID-19. Study background: The samples span acute and convalescent COVID-19 from the United States, Italy and Spain. In each case, the material was cDNA or gDNA derived from T cells, B-cell-depleted T cells, or PBMCs.

It was during active infection that Seattle patients were enrolled and then longitudinally followed. Using immunoSEQ multiplex PCR, the repertoire was profiled, and TCRdb retains in-frame clones only, with some absent. The sample lists about 350,000 clones, 75% to 90% occurring once. In germline, CDR1 is SGHAT, CDR2 FQNNGV. This CDR3 has 14 amino acids. V gave up 2 bases and J gave up 3 bases, with 11 bases separating them. The chain couples TRBV11-2 to TRBJ2-7; perhaps TRBD1 as D (7 bases). This TCR was sampled from a woman aged 55-69 years with COVID-19, enrolled during active disease. The sequencing input was peripheral blood. The CDR3, as DNA: TGTGCCAGCAGCTTATATCAGGGGGGCTACGAGCAGTACTTC. It is translated as CASSLYQGGYEQYF.